The 2 T cell receptor beta chains listed next were all sequenced from one sample in a study of vaccination and CD4 T cells after COVID-19. The treatment is: roughly 10-day PBMC culture with coronavirus spike peptide pools or control peptides (ViraFEST assay). Harvesting of the unexposed donor's CD4+ T cells predated the COVID-19 pandemic (2011-2018). The Oncomine TCR Beta short-read assay sequenced DNA from cultured CD4+ T cells. Cultured CD4+ T cells yielded the extracted genomic DNA. TCRdb passed the PCR reads through MiXCR, listing each CDR3 protein once. The table includes thousands of distinct CDR3 sequences, around 41% detected once. The antigens these receptors bind are not known. The specimen was CD4+ T cells from blood, cultured in vitro. The receptor set was obtained from a human donor in good health.

This clonotype was observed a few times. The chain recombines TRBV10-3 with TRBJ2-7; 10 nucleotides line up with TRBD1. CDR1 is ENHRY and CDR2 is SYGVKD in the germline V gene. V trimming: 10 bases; J trimming: 4 bases; junction bases outside the gene matches: 10. CDR3 size: 14 residues. The CDR3 protein is CASKTGTGEYEQYF. The CDR3 nucleotides read TGTGCCAGCAAGACCGGGACAGGGGAATACGAGCAGTACTTC.

In its sample, this clonotype was seen a few times. The rearrangement uses TRBV7-8 and TRBJ2-3; D might be TRBD2 (6 bases). The germline CDR1 and CDR2 sequences are SGHVS and FQNEAQ. Trimming removed 5 bases at V and 1 base at J, with 16 bases between. CDR3 size: 16 residues. The CDR3 DNA is TGTGCCAGCAGCATTACACCTCCGGGGGGCACAGATACGCAGTATTTT. This codes for CASSITPPGGTDTQYF.